Each of the 14 T cell receptor beta chains below was sequenced from the same sample in a study of cytomegalovirus exposure and HLA in healthy donors. Primers: 60 Vbeta forward and 13 Jbeta reverse. Assay: immunoSEQ multiplex PCR; the TCRdb copy retains only in-frame clones and omits some. The sample lists over 130,000 clones, roughly 83% occurring once. Material for sequencing was PBMCs. The receptors originated from a human donor in good health.

The rearrangement uses TRBV19 and TRBJ1-2; D may be TRBD1 (6 bases). The CDR3 extends over 13 amino acids. V lost 5 bases and J lost 7, with 14 bases in between. Germline V gene lookup returns CDR1 LNHDA and CDR2 SQIVND (reference sequence). CDR3: CASSLLGAVGYTF. The CDR3 coding sequence is TGTGCCAGTAGTCTGCTGGGGGCGGTTGGCTACACCTTC.

This rearrangement joins TRBV15 to TRBJ2-1; 12 bases fit TRBD2. Per the germline V gene, CDR1 is LNHNV and CDR2 is YYDKDF (reference sequence). Trimming took 5 bases from V and 0 from J; bases not matched to a gene: 5. This CDR3 contains 17 residues. The CDR3 here is CATSSGLAGLSYNEQFF. In nucleotides, the CDR3 is TGTGCCACCAGCTCAGGACTAGCGGGACTCTCCTACAATGAGCAGTTCTTC.

This clone showed up just a few times. The same CDR3 arises from other DNA sequences in this sample as well. The chain carries TRBV7-8 and TRBJ1-1, with a possible D match to TRBD1 (5 bases). Per the germline V gene, CDR1 is SGHVS and CDR2 is FQNEAQ. This CDR3 region has 14 residues. V lost 1 base and J lost 0, with 6 bases in between. The CDR3 is CASSLDRLNTEAFF. The CDR3 DNA reads as TGTGCCAGCAGCTTAGACAGGCTGAACACTGAAGCTTTCTTT.

This clone turned up a few times. This chain uses TRBV29-1 with TRBJ2-5, with D possibly TRBD1 on 6 matching bases. CDR3 length equals 13 residues. CDR1 is SQVTM and CDR2 is ANQGSEA in the germline V gene. The ends were cut back, 7 bases at V and 4 bases at J, with 16 bases in the middle. CDR3 loop: CSASNLDRETQYF. The CDR3 region has the DNA TGCAGCGCTTCCAACTTGGACAGAGAGACCCAGTACTTC.

V usage is TRBV27 and J usage is TRBJ1-5; D remains ambiguous. Germline lookup yields CDR1 MNHEY and CDR2 SMNVEV (reference sequence). Between the trimmed V and J ends, which lost 8 bases and 0 bases, there was a span of 8 bases. The CDR3 runs 13 residues. CDR3 in DNA: TGTGCCAGCTCAGTGCATAGCAATCAGCCCCAGCATTTT. It is translated as CASSVHSNQPQHF.

The rearrangement links TRBV5-1 to TRBJ2-7, with 7 bases fitting TRBD2. Germline CDR1 SGHRS, CDR2 YFSETQ. The CDR3 is 15 residues long. J was trimmed by 4 bases and V by 1 base; bases with no gene match: 8. The CDR3 protein is CASSLTAGRAYEQYF. In DNA, the CDR3 is TGCGCCAGCAGCTTGACGGCAGGGAGGGCGTACGAGCAGTACTTC.

The rearrangement links TRBV6-5 to TRBJ1-2, with D maybe TRBD1 (5 bases). This CDR3 region has 16 residues. Looked up from germline, CDR1 is MNHEY and CDR2 is SVGAGI. V was shortened by 4 bases and J by 5 bases, with 20 bases between the two germline ends. This CDR3 is CASSLGTGGFRYGYTF. In nucleotides, the CDR3 is TGTGCCAGCAGTTTGGGTACCGGGGGGTTTCGGTATGGCTACACCTTC.

The V gene is TRBV2, the J gene TRBJ2-3, with D possibly TRBD1 on 6 matching bases. Germline V CDR1 and CDR2: SNHLY, FYNNEI. The CDR3 has 18 residues. The V end was cut by 6 bases, the J end by 1 base, with 23 bases between. The CDR3 spells CASRRQAGRLGGTDTQYF. The CDR3 DNA is TGTGCCAGCAGGAGACAGGCTGGCAGGCTGGGAGGCACAGATACGCAGTATTTT. Full variable domain (remainder filled in from reference TRBV2 and TRBJ2-3): EPEVTQTPSHQVTQMGQEVILRCVPISNHLYFYWYRQILGQKVEFLVSFYNNEISEKSEIFDDQFSVERPDGSNFTLKIRSTKLEDSAMYFCASRRQAGRLGGTDTQYFGPGTRLTVL.

This sequence joins TRBV4-3 and TRBJ2-3; TRBD1 agrees at 7 bases. The CDR3 is 15 amino acids. Looked up from germline, CDR1 is LGHNA and CDR2 is YSLEER. V lost 2 bases to trimming and J lost 7 bases; unmatched junction nucleotides: 9. The CDR3 nucleotides read TGCGCCAGCAGCCAACAGGGGGAAGAAGCCAATACGCAGTATTTT. Its protein product is CASSQQGEEANTQYF.

This chain uses TRBV4-1 with TRBJ2-7; 7 positions match TRBD2. The CDR3 loop spans 15 amino acids. Germline V gene sequence: CDR1 MGHRA, CDR2 YSYEKL. J was trimmed by 4 bases and V by 1 base; bases with no gene match: 7. CDR3: CASSQGRAGAYEQYF. The CDR3 region has the DNA TGCGCCAGCAGCCAAGGGAGGGCGGGAGCTTACGAGCAGTACTTC.

The rearrangement joins TRBV5-1 to TRBJ1-1, with 7 bases fitting TRBD1. Germline V gives CDR1 SGHRS, CDR2 YFSETQ. This CDR3 has 16 amino acids. J lost 5 bases, V lost 4 bases, and 14 bases had no gene match. The CDR3 DNA reads TGCGCCAGCAGCCGTGGGATGGAGACAGGGAGAACTGAAGCTTTCTTT. Translating it yields CASSRGMETGRTEAFF.

V is TRBV7-6 and J is TRBJ2-3, with 7 bases lining up with TRBD2. Per the germline V gene, CDR1 is SGHVS and CDR2 is FNYEAQ. V lost 5 bases to trimming and J lost 8 bases; unmatched junction nucleotides: 10. There are 14 residues in the CDR3. The CDR3 is CASSASSPGGTQYF. CDR3 in DNA: TGTGCCAGCAGCGCCAGTTCCCCGGGGGGTACGCAGTATTTT.

The CDR3 spells CASSPGQGLYEQYF. In nucleotides, the CDR3 is TGCGCCAGCAGCCCGGGACAGGGGCTTTACGAGCAGTACTTC. The chain employs TRBV4-3 and TRBJ2-7, with 10 bases identical to TRBD1. Germline V gene data show CDR1 as LGHNA and CDR2 as YSLEER. V lost 4 bases to trimming and J lost 4 bases; unmatched junction nucleotides: 4. CDR3 size: 14 residues.

The rearrangement joins TRBV7-9 to TRBJ1-3, with D possibly TRBD1 on 5 matching bases. V was trimmed by 1 base and J by 2 bases, leaving 6 bases between them. Germline assignment: CDR1 SEHNR and CDR2 FQNEAQ (reference sequence). CDR3 length: 14 residues. For the CDR3, the DNA is TGTGCCAGCAGCTTAGTGACAGCTGGAAACACCATATATTTT. Translated: CASSLVTAGNTIYF.